This entry features one T cell receptor (beta chain) sequence. The target antigen is unknown. The table came from immunoSEQ multiplex PCR; TCRdb's copy has only in-frame clones and leaves some out. This sample has fewer than 40,000 clones, with about nine tenths found just once. Described time point: week 47, end of study. All doses held 300 ug of mutant IDH1 20-mer peptide, with topical imiquimod. There were new WHO grade 3 or 4 astrocytomas in the donors, and these were IDH1-mutant and ATRX-lost. The sample is drawn from a study of a mutant IDH1 vaccine in newly diagnosed glioma. About the research overall: Visit V12 was conducted at week 35 as the safety follow-up. Visit V13 came later, at week 47.

The material sequenced was PBMCs, taken from a glioma patient whose treatment included an IDH1 peptide vaccine. The TCR was taken from a woman aged 40 to 50 with glioma.

CDR3 region: CASSRQGQGGSTDTQYF. DNA of the CDR3: TGCGCCAGCAGCCGCCAAGGACAGGGGGGGTCCACAGATACGCAGTATTTT. The chain uses TRBV5-1 and TRBJ2-3; 10 bases match TRBD1. The CDR3 sequence is 17 residues long. CDR1 is SGHRS and CDR2 is YFSETQ in the germline V gene. Trimming removed 4 bases from V and 2 bases from J; junction bases left unmatched: 10.